This T cell receptor beta chain derives from a study of blood T cell repertoires in COVID-19. Study at large: Sample material is recorded as cDNA or gDNA derived from T cells, B-cell-depleted T cells, or PBMCs.

V lost 5 bases, J lost 5 bases, and 10 bases lay in between. Germline V lookup: CDR1 LNHDA, CDR2 SQIVND (reference sequence). CDR3 length: 13 residues. In its sample, this clone was seen once. Methods used by the authors: Reference gene primer amplification gave estimated nucleated cell counts. Assay: immunoSEQ multiplex PCR; the TCRdb copy retains only in-frame clones and omits some. V and J calls and clone size are given by that table; D and trimming were obtained from the DNA. The table records around 250,000 clones, around 89% of them present only once. The chain combines TRBV19 with TRBJ2-1; possibly TRBD1 for D (6 bases). The TCR was taken from a woman aged 25 to 39 with acute COVID-19. The source material was PBMCs or T cells enriched from blood (not recorded which). The CDR3 here is CASSYGQHNEQFF. The DNA for the CDR3 is TGTGCCAGTAGTTATGGACAGCACAATGAGCAGTTCTTC.